This T cell receptor beta chain was captured by sequencing in a study of Ad26.COV2.S vaccination and SARS-CoV-2 variants. Background on the study: Donor got 5x10^10 or 1x10^11 viral particles of Ad26.COV2.S. Study-wide results and caveats: Higher spike-specific TCR breadth was found in vaccine recipients than in placebo recipients.

Using immunoSEQ multiplex PCR, the repertoire was profiled, and TCRdb retains in-frame clones only, with some absent. The sample holds about 680,000 clones, roughly 90% seen once. Treatment given: approximately 18 received Ad26.COV2.S at low or high dose, single or two shots; roughly 5 received placebo; per-sample allocation not given. Each sample was drawn 63 days after the first injection (of vaccine or placebo). Donation came from an adult in Boston who was aged 18-55 years. Germline V gives CDR1 MNHEY, CDR2 SVGEGT. The CDR3 runs 16 residues. Trimming removed 2 bases from V and 7 bases from J; junction bases left unmatched: 5. With regard to this clone: What it recognizes is unknown.

The TCR originated in a person aged 18-60 years who received the Ad26.COV2.S COVID-19 vaccine or a placebo. The sequencing used peripheral blood, collected in a trial of Ad26.COV2.S vaccine versus placebo. The gene calls are TRBV6-2 or TRBV6-3 and TRBJ2-1, with 13 bases aligning to TRBD2. The CDR3 spells CASSYGGLAGTNEQFF. The CDR3, as DNA: TGTGCCAGCAGTTACGGGGGACTAGCGGGGACAAATGAGCAGTTCTTC.